The 27 T cell receptor beta chains in this list originate from one sample, sequenced in a study of identical twins. TCRdb redid the calling of the 5' RACE reads with MiXCR, one entry per CDR3 protein. The sample records around 470,000 distinct CDR3 sequences, approximately 15% being singletons. These data were also filed under a second study, of yellow fever vaccine responses in identical twins.

Sequenced sample: CD4+ T cells sorted from blood. These TCRs come from a woman aged 18-29 years in good health.

The chain recombines TRBV3-1 with TRBJ2-5; D unresolved. This CDR3 spans 12 amino acids. The ends were cut back, 1 base at V and 4 bases at J, with 4 bases in the middle. The germline gives CDR1 LGHDT, CDR2 YNNKEL (reference sequence). The CDR3 region is CASSQVPETQYF. The CDR3 nucleotides are TGTGCCAGCAGCCAAGTGCCAGAGACCCAGTACTTC.

This clonotype was seen ten or more times. The chain uses TRBV7-2 and TRBJ2-1, with D tentatively TRBD2 (6 bases). Germline V gene sequence: CDR1 SGHTA, CDR2 FQGNSA. CDR3 length: 15 amino acids. V was trimmed by 4 bases and J by 5 bases, leaving 15 bases between them. The CDR3 sequence: CASSSPGGTNNEQFF. CDR3 DNA sequence: TGTGCCAGCAGCTCCCCTGGGGGGACGAACAATGAGCAGTTCTTC.

The chain joins TRBV23-1 to TRBJ1-5; 9 nucleotides agree with TRBD1. TRBV23-1 is reported as an ORF; its role is uncertain. The CDR3 spans 19 residues. Germline trimming cut 0 bases from V and 0 bases from J; bases unmatched to any gene: 9. The CDR3 sequence is CASSQSTGGGRYSNQPQHF. CDR3 nucleotide sequence: TGCGCCAGCAGTCAATCTACAGGGGGCGGAAGATATAGCAATCAGCCCCAGCATTTT.

This clonotype was counted only a few times. This sequence joins TRBV6-6 and TRBJ2-7; D remains unclear. Germline V gene data show CDR1 as MNHNY and CDR2 as SVGAGI (reference sequence). The CDR3 spans 12 residues. Trimming removed 1 base at V and 3 bases at J, with 4 bases between. CDR3 loop: CASSYLLYEQYF. The CDR3 region has the DNA TGTGCCAGCAGTTACTTACTCTACGAGCAGTACTTC.

This clonotype appeared many times. V usage is TRBV3-1 and J usage is TRBJ1-6, with 8 nucleotides matching TRBD1. Germline lookup yields CDR1 LGHDT and CDR2 YNNKEL (reference sequence). The CDR3 sequence is 14 residues long. V lost 3 bases and J lost 6; bases outside the gene matches: 1. CDR3 DNA sequence: TGTGCCAGCAGCCAGGACAGGGTTAATTCACCCCTCCACTTT. Translated: CASSQDRVNSPLHF.

This clonotype was detected only a few times. V usage is TRBV5-1 and J usage is TRBJ2-1; D call uncertain. Germline lookup yields CDR1 SGHRS and CDR2 YFSETQ. The CDR3 is made up of 14 amino acids. Trimming shortened V by 3 bases and J by 7 bases, and 14 bases separated the two germline ends. CDR3 nucleotide sequence: TGCGCCAGCAGCTCCCAAGGAGACACTAATGAGCAGTTCTTC. This translates into CASSSQGDTNEQFF.

This clonotype was observed a handful of times. CDR3: CASGFRQVGSETQYF. The CDR3 DNA reads TGTGCTAGTGGTTTTCGGCAGGTTGGTTCAGAGACCCAGTACTTC. The rearrangement links TRBV12-5 to TRBJ2-5; D unclear. The CDR3 sequence is 15 residues long. Germline loops: CDR1 LGHNT, CDR2 FRNRAP. V shed 3 bases and J shed 4 bases, with 15 bases lying between them.

The V gene is TRBV28, the J gene TRBJ2-1; 7 nucleotides agree with TRBD2. This CDR3 is built from 12 residues. Germline V lookup: CDR1 MDHEN, CDR2 SYDVKM. The V segment lost 4 bases and the J segment 10 bases; nucleotides outside the gene matches: 4. CDR3 sequence (DNA): TGTGCCAGCAGTTCTTCCGGGGGGGAGCAGTTCTTC. Amino acids: CASSSSGGEQFF.

This rearrangement joins TRBV9 to TRBJ2-1; possibly TRBD1 for D (5 bases). The germline V gene has CDR1 SGDLS and CDR2 YYNGEE. Trimming stripped 0 bases from V and 6 bases from J, with 13 bases between. The CDR3 runs 15 residues. CDR3 amino acids: CASSVARTPRNEQFF. The CDR3 region has the DNA TGTGCCAGCAGCGTAGCCCGGACACCCCGCAATGAGCAGTTCTTC.

This clonotype was counted only a few times. The rearrangement joins TRBV6-2 or TRBV6-3 to TRBJ1-5, with TRBD1 identical over 8 bases. This CDR3 contains 14 residues. The germline gives CDR1 MNHEY, CDR2 SVGEGT. V trimming: 8 bases; J trimming: 2 bases; junction bases outside the gene matches: 5. CDR3 sequence reads: CASGQQGGNQPQHF. Written as DNA, the CDR3 is TGTGCCAGCGGGCAACAGGGGGGCAATCAGCCCCAGCATTTT.

The rearrangement links TRBV9 to TRBJ1-5; no definite D call. The germline V gene has CDR1 SGDLS and CDR2 YYNGEE. The CDR3 spans 16 residues. V lost 4 bases and J lost 2, with 16 bases in between. As DNA, the CDR3 is TGTGCCAGCAGCCTGGGTGGGGAAGGAGGCAATCAGCCCCAGCATTTT. Translating gives CASSLGGEGGNQPQHF. Together with reference TRBV9 and TRBJ1-5, the CDR3 gives the full variable domain: DSGVTQTPKHLITATGQRVTLRCSPRSGDLSVYWYQQSLDQGLQFLIQYYNGEERAKGNILERFSAQQFPDLHSELNLSSLELGDSALYFCASSLGGEGGNQPQHFGDGTRLSIL.

This clonotype turned up a few times. This chain joins TRBV28 and TRBJ2-2; possible D gene TRBD1, 6 bases. CDR1 is MDHEN, CDR2 SYDVKM, per germline. The CDR3 spans 15 residues. V shed 0 bases and J shed 6 bases, with 11 bases lying between them. The CDR3 sequence: CASSLWAEGAGELFF. CDR3 coding DNA: TGTGCCAGCAGTTTATGGGCAGAGGGGGCCGGGGAGCTGTTTTTT.

The genes are TRBV3-1 and TRBJ2-1; 10 bases agree with TRBD2. Trimming cost V 4 bases and J 4 bases; bases outside gene matches: 4. The CDR3 is 15 residues long. Germline V CDR1 and CDR2: LGHDT, YNNKEL (reference sequence). The CDR3 is CASSRSGRGYNEQFF. The DNA for the CDR3 is TGTGCCAGCAGCCGGAGCGGGAGGGGGTACAATGAGCAGTTCTTC.

This clonotype was detected a few times. For the CDR3, the DNA is TGTGCCAGCACGGCGGGATTGGCCTACGAGCAGTACTTC. Its translation: CASTAGLAYEQYF. This sequence joins TRBV6-2 or TRBV6-3 and TRBJ2-7; D perhaps matches TRBD2 (6 bases). The ends were cut back, 7 bases at V and 2 bases at J, with 12 bases in the middle. The CDR3 is 13 residues long. Germline lookup yields CDR1 MNHEY and CDR2 SVGEGT.

There are many counts of this clonotype. This chain's CDR3 is CASRPSGTDTQYF. CDR3 nucleotides: TGTGCCAGCAGGCCTAGCGGCACAGATACGCAGTATTTT. The rearrangement uses TRBV12-3 or TRBV12-4 and TRBJ2-3, with D maybe TRBD2 (6 bases). The CDR3 extends over 13 amino acids. The germline V and J ends were trimmed by 6 bases and 1 base, with 8 bases remaining between them.

This clonotype was observed many times. J is TRBJ2-1 and V is TRBV12-3 or TRBV12-4, with unresolved D. V was cut by 6 bases and J by 6 bases, with 15 bases left in between. This CDR3 spans 14 amino acids. DNA for the CDR3: TGTGCCAGCAGCCCCCGAGCGATGGGCAATGAGCAGTTCTTC. Translation: CASSPRAMGNEQFF.

The chain recombines TRBV20-1 with TRBJ2-3; D remains ambiguous. The length of the CDR3 is 14 residues. The germline gives CDR1 DFQATT, CDR2 SNEGSKA (reference sequence). The CDR3: CSTQAGVGPDTQYF. CDR3 DNA: TGCAGCACTCAAGCCGGTGTTGGGCCAGATACGCAGTATTTT.

The V call is TRBV11-2, the J call TRBJ2-5; TRBD2 aligns across 10 bases. The CDR3 consists of 14 residues. Trimming cost V 5 bases and J 6 bases; bases outside gene matches: 6. Germline CDR1 SGHAT, CDR2 FQNNGV. This chain's CDR3 is CASSETSGVKTQYF. DNA for the CDR3: TGTGCCAGCAGCGAAACTAGCGGGGTCAAGACCCAGTACTTC. Drawing the rest from reference TRBV11-2 and TRBJ2-5, the complete variable domain is EAGVAQSPRYKIIEKRQSVAFWCNPISGHATLYWYQQILGQGPKLLIQFQNNGVVDDSQLPKDRFSAERLKGVDSTLKIQPAKLEDSAVYLCASSETSGVKTQYFGPGTRLLVL.

This clonotype was observed a handful of times. This chain joins TRBV20-1 and TRBJ2-3; D assignment may be TRBD1 or TRBD2 (6 bases each). Trimming cost V 3 bases and J 0 bases, with 13 bases left between them. In germline, CDR1 is DFQATT, CDR2 SNEGSKA (reference sequence). This CDR3 is built from 15 residues. The CDR3 region has the DNA TGCAGTGCTAGGTGGGGGGCCTTGAGCACAGATACGCAGTATTTT. Protein: CSARWGALSTDTQYF.

This clonotype was recorded a few times. The chain recombines TRBV19 with TRBJ2-3; the D gene is possibly TRBD2 (7 bases). This CDR3 spans 14 amino acids. The germline gives CDR1 LNHDA, CDR2 SQIVND (reference sequence). V was clipped by 6 bases and J by 7 bases, with 17 bases between them. The CDR3 loop is CASREGGAQNTQYF. CDR3 coding DNA: TGTGCCAGTAGAGAGGGGGGGGCCCAAAATACGCAGTATTTT.

The V call is TRBV5-1, the J call TRBJ2-2; TRBD1 is a possible D gene (6 bases). V was trimmed by 4 bases and J by 0 bases, leaving 13 bases between them. Germline V gives CDR1 SGHRS, CDR2 YFSETQ. The CDR3 extends over 16 amino acids. CDR3 nucleotides: TGCGCCAGCAGCCCCGGACAGTTCGCGAACACCGGGGAGCTGTTTTTT. The encoded protein is CASSPGQFANTGELFF.

The chain uses TRBV27 and TRBJ2-1; 12 nucleotides align to TRBD2. CDR1 MNHEY and CDR2 SMNVEV come from the germline V gene (reference sequence). V lost 5 bases and J lost 15; bases outside the gene matches: 14. CDR3 length: 15 amino acids. The CDR3 region has the DNA TGTGCCAGCAGTCCAAGACTAGCGGGGGTCCGGGGACGGTTCTTC. Encoded protein: CASSPRLAGVRGRFF.

The J gene is TRBJ2-2, the V gene TRBV27; D is undetermined. CDR1 is MNHEY and CDR2 is SMNVEV in the germline V gene (reference sequence). V was clipped by 3 bases and J by 0 bases, with 8 bases between them. This CDR3 is built from 15 residues. The CDR3 region is CASSFEAANTGELFF. The CDR3 nucleotides are TGTGCCAGCAGTTTCGAGGCTGCGAACACCGGGGAGCTGTTTTTT.

The chain employs TRBV30 and TRBJ1-1; no reliable D call. Looked up from germline, CDR1 is GTSNPN and CDR2 is SVGIG (reference sequence). The V end was cut by 3 bases, the J end by 5 bases, with 4 bases between. The CDR3 is made up of 10 amino acids. The CDR3 DNA follows: TGTGCCTGGAGGAGGACTGAAGCTTTCTTT. It translates to CAWRRTEAFF.

The gene calls are TRBV20-1 and TRBJ2-7; maybe TRBD1 (5 bases). V was pared by 6 bases and J by 1 base, with 19 bases between. CDR1 and CDR2 from the germline V gene are DFQATT and SNEGSKA (reference sequence). This CDR3 has 15 amino acids. CDR3 nucleotide sequence: TGCAGTGCAGAAATCCTGACAGCTGGATCCTACGAGCAGTACTTC. Translating it yields CSAEILTAGSYEQYF.

V gene TRBV29-1 combines with J gene TRBJ2-1; 9 bases match TRBD2. The length of the CDR3 is 15 residues. CDR1 SQVTM and CDR2 ANQGSEA come from the germline V gene. V gave up 3 bases and J gave up 8 bases; unmatched junction bases: 11. CDR3 protein: CSVEVSGSGRDEQFF. The CDR3, as DNA: TGCAGCGTTGAGGTTAGCGGGAGCGGGAGAGATGAGCAGTTCTTC.

The V call is TRBV20-1, the J call TRBJ2-5, with D possibly being TRBD1 (6 bases). Germline-derived CDR1 and CDR2 are DFQATT and SNEGSKA (reference sequence). V dropped 1 base and J dropped 6 bases, with 18 bases sitting between them. The CDR3 has 15 residues. Here the CDR3 DNA reads TGCAGTGCTAGAGGACCTCACAGGGATAAGCAGACCCAGTACTTC. Its translation: CSARGPHRDKQTQYF.